The 10 T cell receptor beta chains below were found in one sample sequenced in a study of T-cell reconstitution after alpha-beta-depleted transplantation in children. Unique molecular identifiers tagged the TCRbeta library. TCRdb reprocessed the PCR reads via MiXCR and lists one record per CDR3 protein. The sample lists 180,000 or so distinct CDR3 sequences, about 6% occurring once. Sequencing was performed on PBMCs, taken before TCRalphabeta/CD19-depleted stem cell transplant. The origin of the receptors is a girl less than two years old with combined immunodeficiency, due to receive a stem cell transplant.

This clonotype occurred many times. The rearrangement uses TRBV12-3 or TRBV12-4 and TRBJ2-1, with 8 bases matching TRBD2. Trimming removed 5 bases from V and 6 bases from J; junction bases left unmatched: 3. The CDR3 totals 13 residues. CDR3 protein: CASSGTRVNEQFF. DNA for the CDR3: TGTGCCAGCAGTGGGACTAGGGTCAATGAGCAGTTCTTC.

The table lists this clonotype with many counts. The chain couples TRBV20-1 to TRBJ1-1; D remains ambiguous. This CDR3 comprises 17 residues. Germline values: CDR1 DFQATT, CDR2 SNEGSKA (reference sequence). V was cut by 3 bases and J by 0 bases, with 20 bases left in between. The chain's CDR3 is CSASIGDPIVMNTEAFF. The CDR3 DNA is TGCAGTGCTAGTATCGGGGATCCGATCGTAATGAACACTGAAGCTTTCTTT.

This clonotype was counted at least ten times. V gene TRBV12-3 or TRBV12-4 combines with J gene TRBJ2-5, with D possibly called TRBD1 or TRBD2 (6 bases each). Between the trimmed V and J ends, which lost 7 bases and 5 bases, there was a span of 14 bases. This CDR3 spans 13 amino acids. In DNA form, the CDR3 reads TGTGCCAGCACCGCGACAGGAGGGGAGACCCAGTACTTC. Its translation is CASTATGGETQYF.

This chain links TRBV7-9 with TRBJ2-1, with 11 bases lining up with TRBD2. V shed 8 bases and J 4 bases; nucleotides not matched to a gene: 7. Germline V gives CDR1 SEHNR, CDR2 FQNEAQ (reference sequence). This CDR3 spans 15 amino acids. CDR3: CASRSGLAVYNEQFF. For the CDR3, the DNA is TGTGCCAGCCGATCGGGACTAGCGGTGTACAATGAGCAGTTCTTC.

In the case of this clonotype: Sequence at one end of the junction differs from germline and may be a read error. Here the CDR3 reads CASCLGPGGGGRYNEQFF. The DNA of the CDR3 is TGTGCCAGCTGTTTAGGACCAGGGGGGGGCGGGCGTTACAATGAGCAGTTCTTC. This chain connects TRBV12-3 or TRBV12-4 to TRBJ2-1; D tentatively reads TRBD1 or TRBD2 (7 bases each). The CDR3 totals 18 residues.

This clonotype was recorded many times. The V gene is TRBV29-1, the J gene TRBJ1-2; possibly TRBD1 for D (5 bases). Trimming took off 5 bases at V and 3 bases at J, with 10 bases between the two ends. The germline CDR1 and CDR2 sequences are SQVTM and ANQGSEA. This CDR3 region has 12 residues. The chain's CDR3 is CSVRGAYYGYTF. CDR3 nucleotides: TGCAGCGTTCGAGGGGCCTACTATGGCTACACCTTC.

This clonotype was picked up many times. This chain links TRBV11-2 with TRBJ2-6, with D unresolved. The V gene lost 6 bases and the J gene lost 0 bases, with 6 bases spanning the gap. In germline, CDR1 is SGHAT, CDR2 FQNNGV. The CDR3 is 14 residues long. CDR3 residues: CASRGISGANVLTF. CDR3 bases: TGTGCCAGCAGGGGCATCTCTGGGGCCAACGTCCTGACTTTC.

There are many counts of this clonotype. The chain employs TRBV7-2 and TRBJ2-7, with D possibly TRBD2 on 6 matching bases. The germline V and J ends were trimmed by 0 bases and 2 bases, with 26 bases remaining between them. Germline lookup yields CDR1 SGHTA and CDR2 FQGNSA. The CDR3 covers 20 residues. The CDR3 loop reads CASSLARGMRAREGTYEQYF. CDR3 DNA: TGTGCCAGCAGCTTAGCGAGGGGAATGCGAGCGCGGGAAGGTACCTACGAGCAGTACTTC.

This clonotype has a count of ten or more. V and J are TRBV6-1 and TRBJ2-7; a possible D gene is TRBD1 (6 bases). This CDR3 has 14 amino acids. V lost 6 bases and J lost 5, with 17 bases in between. CDR1 is MNHNS, CDR2 SASEGT, per germline. The CDR3 loop is CASSEVGGRNEQYF. As DNA, the CDR3 is TGTGCCAGCAGCGAGGTAGGGGGTCGAAACGAGCAGTACTTC.

This clonotype was counted ten times or more. V gene TRBV19 combines with J gene TRBJ1-2; 9 bases fit TRBD1. This CDR3 has 15 residues. In germline, CDR1 is LNHDA, CDR2 SQIVND (reference sequence). The J segment lost 5 bases and the V segment lost 4 bases, leaving 8 bases of the junction unmatched. The CDR3 loop reads CASSTNTGGEYGYTF. CDR3 sequence (DNA): TGTGCCAGTAGTACCAACACAGGGGGCGAGTATGGCTACACCTTC.